The rows below give T cell receptor beta chains drawn from one sample of a study of T-cell reconstitution after alpha-beta-depleted transplantation in children. Using its own MiXCR run on the PCR reads, TCRdb lists one record per CDR3 protein. The repertoire includes fewer than 550,000 distinct CDR3 sequences, about 10% of them detected once, and 2% to 2.5% sits in the top ten. The sample here was PBMCs, taken before TCRalphabeta/CD19-depleted stem cell transplant. The source is a child aged 2-15 years with inherited bone marrow failure, due to receive a stem cell transplant. Both conserved end residues are part of each CDR3. Each record gives: J gene, D gene, V gene, clone size, CDR3 protein, CDR3 DNA. The D gene is left open where the match is weak. The listing skips clone size in some rows; elsewhere it reads once, few, many or a size class.

TRBJ2-7 TRBD2 TRBV5-1 many CASKAGLAGTYEQYF TGCGCCAGCAAGGCGGGACTAGCGGGAACCTACGAGCAGTACTTC
TRBJ1-2 . TRBV12-3/TRBV12-4 many CASTLRPNSYGYTF TGTGCCAGCACCCTCAGACCGAACTCCTATGGCTACACCTTC
TRBJ2-1 . TRBV6-1 many CASRGLQYNSYNEQFF TGTGCCAGCAGGGGACTGCAGTACAACTCCTACAATGAGCAGTTCTTC
TRBJ2-2 . TRBV4-1 many CASSHLPSRDPSAGELFF TGCGCCAGCAGCCATCTTCCCAGCCGGGACCCTAGTGCCGGGGAGCTGTTTTTT
TRBJ2-7 TRBD2 TRBV12-3/TRBV12-4 many CASMPGSGTSGSYEQYF TGTGCCAGCATGCCCGGCTCGGGGACTAGCGGGAGTTACGAGCAGTACTTC
TRBJ2-1 . TRBV5-1 few CASSSLSEPSYNEQFF TGCGCCAGCAGCTCCCTGAGCGAACCCTCCTACAATGAGCAGTTCTTC
TRBJ2-1 . TRBV20-1 many CSARAAVSYNEQFF TGCAGTGCTAGAGCAGCGGTCTCCTACAATGAGCAGTTCTTC
TRBJ2-7 . TRBV27 . CASSLMAGRVEQYF TGTGCCAGCAGTTTAATGGCGGGAAGGGTCGAGCAGTACTTC
TRBJ1-2 . TRBV19 few CASSTPQAFGYTF TGTGCCAGTAGTACCCCACAGGCGTTTGGCTACACCTTC
TRBJ2-1 TRBD1 TRBV16 few CASRPGQGLDEQFF TGTGCCAGCAGACCGGGACAGGGATTGGATGAGCAGTTCTTC
TRBJ2-6 . TRBV12-3/TRBV12-4 few CASGPNSGANVLTF TGTGCCAGCGGACCGAACTCTGGGGCCAACGTCCTGACTTTC
TRBJ2-2 . TRBV7-2 many CASSPPWTGELFF TGTGCCAGCAGCCCTCCTTGGACCGGGGAGCTGTTTTTT
TRBJ1-2 . TRBV5-5 many CASSFGIKYCYTF TGTGCCAGCAGCTTTGGGATAAAGTATTGCTACACCTTC
TRBJ1-1 TRBD1 TRBV29-1 . CSVEAEGQGAEAFF TGCAGCGTTGAAGCCGAAGGACAGGGGGCTGAAGCTTTCTTT
TRBJ2-1 TRBD2 TRBV4-2 many CASSQGLAGWNEQFF TGTGCCAGCAGCCAAGGACTAGCGGGTTGGAATGAGCAGTTCTTC
TRBJ1-4 . TRBV5-1 few CASTLHHPTNEKLFF TGCGCCAGCACCCTACACCACCCAACTAATGAAAAACTGTTTTTT
TRBJ2-7 . TRBV6-5 many CASSYRGEQYF TGTGCCAGCAGTTACAGGGGCGAGCAGTACTTC
TRBJ1-2 . TRBV9 many CASSVGARGYTF TGTGCCAGCAGCGTAGGGGCAAGAGGCTACACCTTC
TRBJ2-1 TRBD2 TRBV29-1 . CSVSKREHSNEQFF TGCAGCGTTAGCAAGCGGGAGCACTCCAATGAGCAGTTCTTC
TRBJ2-1 TRBD2 TRBV29-1 many CSVESGTSGSQFF TGCAGCGTTGAAAGTGGGACTAGCGGTAGTCAGTTCTTC
TRBJ2-7 . TRBV6-5 few CASSYSPMLDYEQYF TGTGCCAGCAGTTACTCGCCCATGTTGGACTACGAGCAGTACTTC
TRBJ1-5 . TRBV28 many CASREGGLGQPQHF TGTGCCAGCAGAGAAGGGGGTTTGGGTCAGCCCCAGCATTTT